The subject of this entry is one T cell receptor (beta chain). This sample is drawn from a study of OX40 agonist ivuxolimab in advanced cancers. For the study at large: Patients treated during dose escalation were battling hepatocellular carcinoma, melanoma, renal cell or head and neck cancer.

Germline CDR1 reads WSHSY; CDR2 reads SAAADI. This CDR3 comprises 15 residues. The V gene end was trimmed by 6 bases and the J gene end by 4 bases; junction bases not matched to a gene: 9. Data came from immunoSEQ multiplex PCR; TCRdb stores just in-frame clones and leaves some out. Seen here are tens of thousands of clones, about 90% observed once, and the top ten hold roughly 2%. V and J are TRBV10-2 and TRBJ1-1; 9 bases match TRBD1. The TCR sequence derives from an adult with an advanced solid tumor such as melanoma, head and neck, liver or kidney cancer. The specimen comprised CD4+ or CD8+ T cells sorted from blood, sampled in a trial of the OX40 agonist ivuxolimab. In DNA form, the CDR3 reads TGCGCCAGCAGGGATTACGTGACAGGGGGCACTGAAGCTTTCTTT. It codes for CASRDYVTGGTEAFF.